This TCR beta chain was identified in a study of vaccination effects on CD4 cells after COVID-19. Study observations and caveats: Of the vaccine-induced clones from healthy vaccinees, merely 1 of 255 recognized common cold coronaviruses as well.

This clone was counted only a few times. Its antigen remains unknown. The junction departs from the called germline gene at one end, perhaps through a read error. Prior to sequencing, the ViraFEST assay stimulated PBMC with viral peptide pools, which expanded the antigen-specific CD4+ T cells. Isolation of CD4+ T cells took place after less than twelve days of culture. All vaccine recipients tested negative for nucleocapsid antibodies and had never contracted SARS-CoV-2 infection. Days 3 and 7 saw half the medium replaced with IL-2 medium. The data were produced by immunoSEQ multiplex PCR, yet TCRdb's version contains in-frame clones alone and is incomplete. The sample consists of about 23,000 clones, almost 70% of them appearing once. This CDR3 spans 15 amino acids. Germline V gene sequence: CDR1 MNHEY, CDR2 SVGAGI.

Here the sequenced sample was CD4+ T cells from PBMCs cultured with HCoV-NL63 spike peptides, taken before COVID-19 vaccination. The rearrangement links TRBV6-5 to TRBJ2-7; D gene uncertain. The receptor comes from a human donor who received a COVID-19 vaccine. The CDR3: CASSYSSDPSYKQYF. The DNA of the CDR3 is TGTGCCAGCAGTTACTCGTCGGATCCTTCCTACAAGCAGTACTTC.